Included here is one TCR beta chain sequence, with context. This clonotype occurred many times. Its target antigen remains unknown. No much larger clone exists at a distance of one base, and base qualities are not known. All donors were healthy Caucasians. Three pairs of female monozygotic twins, all aged about 18 to 30 years, made up the twin cohort. Positive isolation kits from Invitrogen were used to isolate the CD4+ and CD8+ T cell populations. The library was built by means of 5' RACE. The sequencer was an Illumina HiSeq 2000. A universal primer binding site was added through template switching, and the final cDNA carried a unique molecular identifier so that TCR cDNA molecules could be counted accurately. Specific primers in the conserved constant-segment region were used to synthesize first-strand cDNA for TCR alpha and beta chains. To control for contamination, every cDNA library was double barcoded, receiving both a SMART-Mk sample barcode and Illumina barcodes. TruSeq adapter sequences and Illumina sample barcodes were added in two successive PCR steps. The TCR alpha and beta cDNA libraries were sequenced on the Illumina HiSeq platform using custom primers. The study's processing was this. MiGEC was used to process raw reads and extract unique molecular identifiers, and MiXCR was used to find CDR3 positions. Recombination models were inferred per individual with the repgenHMM and IGoR tools using an EM algorithm. The analysis of shared clonotypes was done with the tcR package in R, with sharing normalized by the product of cloneset sizes. To study raw recombination free of thymic and clonal selection effects, out-of-frame nonproductive sequences were analyzed. In-frame beta chains were kept once TCRdb had trimmed the public reads at Q25 with fastp and called clones with MiXCR. Duplicate CDR3 protein sequences are folded into a single record with the most common DNA and genes. The V and J calls here are based on TCRdb, not the publication. The sample has under 350,000 distinct CDR3 sequences on record, roughly 9.8% of them singletons. About 7.1% of the sample goes to the ten largest clones.

The data were obtained in a study of identical twins (dated by TCRdb to about 2016). For the study in its entirety: To test whether fetal clonotypes persist, this study deep-sequenced TCR alpha and beta repertoires from monozygotic twins, from unrelated adults of various ages, and from cord blood. Replicate twin experiments were performed at different times using different library preparation protocols to rule out contamination.

Trimming removed 5 bases from V and 5 bases from J, leaving 14 bases between the germline ends. CDR1 SGDLS and CDR2 YYNGEE were looked up in the germline V gene. The cysteine opens and the phenylalanine closes a CDR3 of 13 amino acids. Of the read, only the CDR3 DNA is kept; its 39 bases are in frame from base 1. The study at large found these results: In monozygotic twins, out-of-frame TCR alpha sharing was systematically underestimated by recombination models, although the models agreed with sharing between unrelated individuals. Compared with coincidental sharing between unrelated individuals, out-of-frame TCR alpha sequences shared between twins had an excess of sequences with low generation probability. Fewer insertions were carried by abundant cord blood beta clonotypes; a weaker similar trend was observed in young adult naive repertoires, while no such trend was observed in memory repertoires. Zero-insertion analyses could be partly confounded by invariant T cells such as MAIT and iNKT, although diverse VJ usage argued against such confounding for most clonotypes. Because the same donors could not be followed over many years, the conclusions depended on cross-sectional statistical analysis. The excess sharing between twins in beta out-of-frame sequences was weaker because fewer shared sequences reduced the signal-to-noise ratio.

In addition, the sample was reused for a study of yellow fever vaccine responses in identical twins. The second source states: According to the authors, the vaccine-induced T cell response in identical twins seemed to be partly convergent and partly specific to each individual. Focusing on identical twins, the study followed the T cell clones that responded to the vaccine, and did so with precision.

The sample comprised CD8+ T cells sorted from blood. The sequence was obtained from a woman aged 18 to 35 in good health. The V and J segments used are TRBV9 and TRBJ2-7, with no confident D gene call. The DNA is as follows: TGTGCCAGCAGTCCTACCCTGGCCGACGAGCAGTACTTC. Its translation reads: CASSPTLADEQYF.